The 5 T cell receptor beta chains presented below share a single source sample, sequenced in a study of blood T cell repertoires in COVID-19. The method was immunoSEQ multiplex PCR; TCRdb's version includes in-frame clones alone and lacks a portion of them. The sample contains 200,000 to 300,000 clones, 82% of which appear only once. The sample was peripheral blood. The source of these receptors is a woman in her 70s with acute or convalescent COVID-19.

CDR3 DNA: TGTGCCAGCAGCTTGGACTCGAAAAACACCGGGGAGCTGTTTTTT. Protein sequence: CASSLDSKNTGELFF. The chain combines TRBV5-4 with TRBJ2-2; D is uncertain. Trimming took off 0 bases at V and 2 bases at J, with 8 bases between the two ends. CDR1 and CDR2 (germline): SGHNT, YYREEE (reference sequence). The CDR3 is 15 residues long. Together with reference TRBV5-4 and TRBJ2-2, the CDR3 gives the full variable domain: ETGVTQSPTHLIKTRGQQVTLRCSSQSGHNTVSWYQQALGQGPQFIFQYYREEENGRGNFPPRFSGLQFPNYSSELNVNALELDDSALYLCASSLDSKNTGELFFGEGSRLTVL.

The gene calls are TRBV6-6 and TRBJ1-1; 8 bases align to TRBD1. CDR1 is MNHNY, CDR2 SVGAGI, per germline (reference sequence). This CDR3 comprises 15 residues. V lost 6 bases to trimming and J lost 11 bases; unmatched junction nucleotides: 17. CDR3 sequence: CASSLGTGRGLQAFF. The CDR3 coding sequence is TGTGCCAGCAGCCTAGGGACAGGACGAGGCCTCCAGGCTTTCTTT.

The chain uses TRBV5-4 and TRBJ2-1; D is perhaps TRBD2 (5 bases). Trimming left V 4 bases short and J 2 bases short, with 10 bases between. Germline V CDR1 and CDR2: SGHNT, YYREEE (reference sequence). The CDR3 loop spans 14 amino acids. CDR3 sequence (DNA): TGTGCCAGCAGCACGGAGGCAGCCTACAATGAGCAGTTCTTC. This gives the protein CASSTEAAYNEQFF.

The J gene is TRBJ1-1, the V gene TRBV5-1, with 7 bases that match TRBD1. This CDR3 is 13 amino acids long. The trim removed 3 bases at V and 3 bases at J, leaving 2 bases unmatched. Germline CDR1 reads SGHRS; CDR2 reads YFSETQ. Written as DNA, the CDR3 is TGCGCCAGCAGCTGGCAGGGGGACACTGAAGCTTTCTTT. Encoded protein: CASSWQGDTEAFF.

The chain is built from TRBV10-3 and TRBJ1-3, with 8 bases lining up with TRBD1. This CDR3 comprises 16 residues. J gave up 0 bases and V 2 bases, and 3 bases lay outside the gene matches. Germline CDR1 reads ENHRY; CDR2 reads SYGVKD. The CDR3 nucleotides are TGTGCCATCAGTGAGCGACAGGGGAACTCTGGAAACACCATATATTTT. It yields the protein CAISERQGNSGNTIYF.